The entry that follows covers one TCR beta chain sequence. Its specificity is not known. This sample is part of a study of PD-1 blockade in classical Hodgkin lymphoma. General study findings and limits: Repertoire differences have undefined causes, possibly disease activity or prior therapy. The study reported lower baseline TCR diversity in newly diagnosed patients than in healthy donors.

Regarding time point: newly diagnosed, previously untreated cHL patient sample. Comparison relied on PBMCs that came from newly diagnosed, untreated classical Hodgkin lymphoma. Using immunoSEQ multiplex PCR, the repertoire was profiled, and TCRdb retains in-frame clones only, with some absent. The sample lists 30,000 to 35,000 clones, 90% to 95% occurring once. The germline gives CDR1 MNHEY, CDR2 SMNVEV (reference sequence). V was cut by 5 bases and J by 0 bases, with 8 bases left in between. The CDR3 runs to 15 residues. The chain couples TRBV27 to TRBJ2-6; D unclear. The clonotype originates from a human donor with classical Hodgkin lymphoma. Sample: peripheral blood mononuclear cells (PBMCs). The CDR3 nucleotides read TGTGCCAGCAGTCATGGAAGCTCTGGGGCCAACGTCCTGACTTTC. It codes for CASSHGSSGANVLTF.